This T cell receptor beta chain appears in the sequencing data of a study of T cells in Graves' hyperthyroidism and ophthalmopathy. V shed 2 bases and J shed 0 bases, with 14 bases lying between them. The V gene's germline CDR1 is SGHTA and CDR2 FQGNSA. CDR3 length: 17 residues. RNA transcripts provided the source from which TCR beta CDR3 regions were amplified. Initially, a first-round RT-PCR of the TCR CDR3 employed the HTBI primer set. TCRdb redid the calling of the multiplex PCR reads with MiXCR, one entry per CDR3 protein. The sample contains about 100,000 distinct CDR3 sequences, roughly 15% of which appear only once.

The material sequenced was blood. J is TRBJ1-3 and V is TRBV7-2, with no clear D. The sequence derives from a woman aged 50 to 60 with Graves' hyperthyroidism. CDR3: CASSLFEGTNSGNTIYF. For the CDR3, the DNA is TGTGCCAGCAGCTTATTCGAGGGAACAAACTCTGGAAACACCATATATTTT.